This T cell receptor (beta chain) was sequenced during a study of PD-1 blockade in classical Hodgkin lymphoma. The CDR3 runs to 15 residues. Germline values: CDR1 SGHRS, CDR2 YFSETQ. Unmatched junction bases numbered 7, after V lost 4 bases and J lost 4 bases. TCRdb's copy holds only in-frame clones and misses some; the assay was immunoSEQ multiplex PCR. The table lists over 10,000 clones, approximately 86% of them singletons. Autologous stem cell transplantation was followed by relapse in every patient, and brentuximab vedotin exposure varied. Material: peripheral blood mononuclear cells (PBMCs), obtained at baseline. This TCR came from a human donor with classical Hodgkin lymphoma. The chain joins TRBV5-1 to TRBJ2-7; TRBD1 matches at 11 bases. The chain's CDR3 is CASSTAGTGGYEQYF. The CDR3 bases are TGCGCCAGCAGCACGGCCGGGACAGGGGGTTACGAGCAGTACTTC.